The rows below give T cell receptor beta chains drawn from one sample of a study of neoadjuvant nivolumab and ipilimumab in lung cancer. This table comes from immunoSEQ multiplex PCR, and its TCRdb copy is limited to in-frame clones, with some not included. The data contain about 26,000 clones, about 81% of them seen just once; the ten biggest clones take up approximately 8.6%. Sequencing was performed on tumor tissue, taken after neoadjuvant nivolumab, alone or with ipilimumab, at or shortly before surgery. All receptors derive from an adult with non-small cell lung cancer. Both conserved end residues are part of each CDR3. D genes are given only for firm matches. Not every row has a clone size; where given, it reads once, few, many or a size class.

cdr3_aa cdr3_nt clone_size j_call v_call d_call
CASSGYFTDTQYF TGTGCCAGCAGTGGCTACTTCACAGATACGCAGTATTTT . TRBJ2-3 TRBV27 .
CASSLEGGHSNQPQHF TGTGCCAGCAGCTTAGAAGGCGGACATAGCAATCAGCCCCAGCATTTT . TRBJ1-5 TRBV7-6 .
CSVCDRDTEAFF TGCAGCGTATGTGACAGGGACACTGAAGCTTTCTTT . TRBJ1-1 TRBV29-1 TRBD1
CASSASSGSDSGANVLTF TGTGCCAGCAGCGCCTCGAGCGGGAGTGACTCTGGGGCCAACGTCCTGACTTTC . TRBJ2-6 TRBV9 TRBD2
CASTRWVCNEQYF TGTGCCAGCACCAGGTGGGTATGTAACGAGCAGTACTTC . TRBJ2-7 TRBV11-3 .
CASSSNTEAFF TGTGCCAGCAGCTCTAACACTGAAGCTTTCTTT . TRBJ1-1 TRBV9 .
CASIPRGSSYEQYF TGTGCCAGCATCCCCAGGGGGAGCTCCTACGAGCAGTACTTC . TRBJ2-7 TRBV6-6 TRBD1
CASSSLGQGLSGANVLTF TGTGCCAGCAGTTCATTAGGACAGGGTCTCTCTGGGGCCAACGTCCTGACTTTC few TRBJ2-6 TRBV27 TRBD1
CASSFQGQTKAAYGYTF TGTGCCAGCAGCTTTCAAGGCCAGACTAAGGCGGCCTATGGCTACACCTTC . TRBJ1-2 TRBV7-2 .
CAWSVSYEQYF TGTGCCTGGAGTGTCTCCTACGAGCAGTACTTC . TRBJ2-7 TRBV30 .
CASSLGLSNQPQHF TGCGCCAGCAGCTTAGGGCTAAGCAATCAGCCCCAGCATTTT once TRBJ1-5 TRBV5-1 .
CAWKLPAGGHTDTQYF TGTGCCTGGAAGCTCCCGGCGGGAGGGCACACAGATACGCAGTATTTT . TRBJ2-3 TRBV30 TRBD2
CASSPQALQETQYF TGTGCCAGCTCACCACAGGCTTTACAAGAGACCCAGTACTTC few TRBJ2-5 TRBV18 .
CAWSVVGSGIDTQYF TGTGCCTGGAGCGTGGTCGGGAGCGGGATAGATACGCAGTATTTT . TRBJ2-3 TRBV30 TRBD2
CASSPTDRGLNEQYF TGTGCCAGCTCACCCACGGACAGGGGGCTGAACGAGCAGTACTTC . TRBJ2-7 TRBV18 TRBD1
CASSPGGQLASTF TGTGCCAGCAGCCCGGGAGGTCAATTGGCTTCCACCTTC . TRBJ1-2 TRBV11-2 .
CASSLVGLADAEQFF TGTGCCAGCAGCTTAGTGGGACTAGCGGATGCTGAGCAGTTCTTC . TRBJ2-1 TRBV11-2 TRBD2
CASTQSGGTEAFF TGTGCCAGCACTCAAAGTGGGGGCACTGAAGCTTTCTTT once TRBJ1-1 TRBV6-5 .
CASRPGMDRGITYEQYF TGTGCCAGCAGGCCGGGCATGGACAGGGGGATCACCTACGAGCAGTACTTC . TRBJ2-7 TRBV21-1 .
CASSQEAEDRVHYGYTF TGCGCCAGCAGCCAAGAGGCAGAGGACAGGGTACACTATGGCTACACCTTC . TRBJ1-2 TRBV4-1 TRBD1
CSASLGAQYF TGCAGTGCTAGTCTGGGCGCGCAGTATTTT . TRBJ2-3 TRBV20-1 .
CASSLAAGYNEKLFF TGTGCCAGCAGCTTAGCGGCCGGATATAATGAAAAACTGTTTTTT . TRBJ1-4 TRBV11-2 .
CSVDDRANTGELFF TGCAGCGTCGACGACAGGGCGAACACCGGGGAGCTGTTTTTT . TRBJ2-2 TRBV29-1 TRBD1
CAWSKGPLYNEQFF TGTGCCTGGAGCAAAGGACCGCTCTACAATGAGCAGTTCTTC . TRBJ2-1 TRBV30 .
CASSWRGEGTEAFF TGTGCCAGCAGTTGGCGAGGGGAGGGCACTGAAGCTTTCTTT . TRBJ1-1 TRBV6-1 .
CASSGVTGEQFF TGCGCCAGCAGTGGGGTGACAGGAGAGCAGTTCTTC . TRBJ2-1 TRBV10-2 .
CASSLSGGTNYGYTF TGTGCCAGCAGCCTCTCAGGTGGGACGAACTATGGCTACACCTTC once TRBJ1-2 TRBV11-2 .
CASSPEGYEQYF TGTGCCAGCTCACCAGAGGGCTACGAGCAGTACTTC . TRBJ2-7 TRBV18 .
CASSQVSTSGGYTF TGTGCCAGCAGCCAAGTGTCCACATCTGGGGGCTACACCTTC . TRBJ1-2 TRBV14 .
CASSFTGNRVNEQFF TGTGCCAGCAGCTTTACGGGGAACAGGGTAAATGAGCAGTTCTTC once TRBJ2-1 TRBV6-5 .
CASSPPRGWGNIQYF TGTGCCAGCTCACCACCACGGGGCTGGGGAAACATTCAGTACTTC . TRBJ2-4 TRBV18 .
CASSTGTGSYSGEKLFF TGTGCCAGCAGCACCGGGACAGGCTCCTATTCTGGTGAAAAACTGTTTTTT . TRBJ1-4 TRBV7-6 TRBD1
CASSLTVGQPYTEAFF TGTGCCAGCAGCCTCACGGTTGGACAGCCGTACACTGAAGCTTTCTTT . TRBJ1-1 TRBV11-2 .
CAISKGTERYEQYF TGTGCCATTTCAAAGGGGACAGAGAGGTACGAGCAGTACTTC . TRBJ2-7 TRBV10-3 TRBD1
CASSQDGKAGQPQHF TGTGCCAGCAGCCAAGACGGCAAGGCGGGTCAGCCCCAGCATTTT . TRBJ1-5 TRBV4-2 .
CASSYDYSYNEQFF TGTGCCAGCAGCTACGACTACTCCTACAATGAGCAGTTCTTC . TRBJ2-1 TRBV7-9 .
CASSLASQGSTEAFF TGTGCCAGCAGCTTAGCTTCGCAGGGGTCCACTGAAGCTTTCTTT . TRBJ1-1 TRBV7-6 .
CASSLTASGTSQYF TGTGCCAGCAGCTTAACGGCTAGCGGGACGAGTCAGTACTTC few TRBJ2-7 TRBV7-8 TRBD2
CASSSGALNEQYF TGTGCCAGCAGTTCCGGGGCGTTGAACGAGCAGTACTTC . TRBJ2-7 TRBV7-9 .
CASSLNSAHQPQHF TGTGCCAGCAGTTTGAACTCAGCACATCAGCCCCAGCATTTT few TRBJ1-5 TRBV6-5 .
CSVDGETEAFF TGCAGCGTCGATGGGGAGACTGAAGCTTTCTTT . TRBJ1-1 TRBV29-1 .
CASSLGQTSTDTQYF TGTGCCAGCAGCCTGGGACAGACTAGCACAGATACGCAGTATTTT . TRBJ2-3 TRBV11-3 TRBD1
CASSETSGPSNTGELFF TGTGCCAGCAGTGAGACTAGCGGGCCCTCGAACACCGGGGAGCTGTTTTTT . TRBJ2-2 TRBV6-1 TRBD2
CASSQEGESGNTIYF TGCGCCAGCAGCCAGGAAGGGGAGTCTGGAAACACCATATATTTT . TRBJ1-3 TRBV4-1 .
CASAEREARTGELFF TGTGCCAGCGCGGAGCGGGAGGCCCGGACCGGGGAGCTGTTTTTT once TRBJ2-2 TRBV6-1 TRBD2
CASSLTTTGVRNTEAFF TGCGCCAGCAGCTTAACAACTACAGGGGTTAGGAACACTGAAGCTTTCTTT few TRBJ1-1 TRBV5-1 TRBD1
CASSQDGGGGRQARAIQYF TGTGCCAGCAGCCAAGATGGGGGCGGGGGCAGGCAGGCCCGAGCCATTCAGTACTTC . TRBJ2-4 TRBV14 .
CASSPTTALNTEAFF TGTGCCAGCAGTCCAACTACAGCTTTGAACACTGAAGCTTTCTTT . TRBJ1-1 TRBV7-6 .
CASSPGGAQETQYF TGTGCCAGCAGCCCTGGTGGAGCTCAAGAGACCCAGTACTTC . TRBJ2-5 TRBV5-4 .
CASSLVGRVQKDTDTQYF TGTGCCAGCAGCTTGGTGGGGCGGGTCCAAAAAGACACAGATACGCAGTATTTT . TRBJ2-3 TRBV11-2 .
CASSFGQGIGELFF TGTGCCAGCAGTTTTGGACAGGGGATCGGGGAGCTGTTTTTT . TRBJ2-2 TRBV7-6 TRBD1
CASEPQDRPPSYEQYF TGTGCCAGCGAACCCCAGGACAGACCTCCCTCCTACGAGCAGTACTTC . TRBJ2-7 TRBV5-4 .
CASSLEGAQTQYF TGCGCCAGCAGCTTGGAGGGTGCCCAGACCCAGTACTTC . TRBJ2-5 TRBV5-1 .
CASSHQGAGETQYF TGTGCCAGCAGTCATCAGGGGGCAGGGGAGACCCAGTACTTC . TRBJ2-5 TRBV27 TRBD1
CASSQRSDEQFF TGTGCCAGCTCACAGAGATCGGATGAGCAGTTCTTC . TRBJ2-1 TRBV18 .